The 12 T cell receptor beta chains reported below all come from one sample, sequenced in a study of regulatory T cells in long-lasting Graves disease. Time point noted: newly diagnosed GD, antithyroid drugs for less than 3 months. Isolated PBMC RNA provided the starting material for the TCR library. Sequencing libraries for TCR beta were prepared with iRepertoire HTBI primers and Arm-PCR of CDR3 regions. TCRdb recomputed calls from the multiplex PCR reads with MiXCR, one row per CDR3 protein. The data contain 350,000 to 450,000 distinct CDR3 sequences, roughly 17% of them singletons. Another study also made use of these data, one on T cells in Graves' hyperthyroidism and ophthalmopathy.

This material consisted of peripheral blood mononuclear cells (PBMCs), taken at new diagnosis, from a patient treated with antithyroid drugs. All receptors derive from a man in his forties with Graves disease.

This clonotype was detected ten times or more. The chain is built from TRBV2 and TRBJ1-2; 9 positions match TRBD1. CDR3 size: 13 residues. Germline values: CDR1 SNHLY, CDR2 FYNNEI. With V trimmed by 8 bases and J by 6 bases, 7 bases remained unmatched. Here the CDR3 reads CASGTGTHDGYTF. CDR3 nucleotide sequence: TGTGCCAGCGGGACAGGGACCCATGATGGCTACACCTTC.

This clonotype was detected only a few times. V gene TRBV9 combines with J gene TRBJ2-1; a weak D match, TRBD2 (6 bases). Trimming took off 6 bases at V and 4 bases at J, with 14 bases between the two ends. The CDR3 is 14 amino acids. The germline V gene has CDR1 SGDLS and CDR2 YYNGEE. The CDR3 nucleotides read TGTGCCAGCACCCTGGGGGGACCGTACAATGAGCAGTTCTTC. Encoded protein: CASTLGGPYNEQFF.

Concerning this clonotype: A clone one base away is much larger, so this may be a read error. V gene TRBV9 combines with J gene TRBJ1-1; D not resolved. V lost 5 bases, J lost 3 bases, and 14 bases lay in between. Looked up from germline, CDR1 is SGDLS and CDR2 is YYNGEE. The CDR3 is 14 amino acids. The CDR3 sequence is CASSAPSLDTEAFF. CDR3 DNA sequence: TGTGCCAGCAGTGCACCCAGCCTGGACACTGAAGCTTTCTTT.

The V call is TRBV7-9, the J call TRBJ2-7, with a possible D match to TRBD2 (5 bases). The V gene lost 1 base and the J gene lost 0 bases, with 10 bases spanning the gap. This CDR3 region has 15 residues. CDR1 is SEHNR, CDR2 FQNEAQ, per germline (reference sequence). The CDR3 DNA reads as TGTGCCAGCAGCTTAGTTGTACGGGGCTCCTACGAGCAGTACTTC. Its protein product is CASSLVVRGSYEQYF.

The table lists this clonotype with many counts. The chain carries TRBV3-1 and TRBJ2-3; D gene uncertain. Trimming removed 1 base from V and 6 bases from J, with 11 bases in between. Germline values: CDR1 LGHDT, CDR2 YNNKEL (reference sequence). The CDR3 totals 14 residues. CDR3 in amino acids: CASSQGYRMDTQYF. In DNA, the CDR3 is TGTGCCAGCAGCCAAGGATATAGGATGGATACGCAGTATTTT.

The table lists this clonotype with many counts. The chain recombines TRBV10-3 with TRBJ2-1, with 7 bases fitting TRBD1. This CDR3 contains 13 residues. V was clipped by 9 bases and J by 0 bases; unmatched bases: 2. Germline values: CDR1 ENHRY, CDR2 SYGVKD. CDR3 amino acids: CAIKGASYNEQFF. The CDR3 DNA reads TGTGCCATTAAGGGGGCCTCCTACAATGAGCAGTTCTTC.

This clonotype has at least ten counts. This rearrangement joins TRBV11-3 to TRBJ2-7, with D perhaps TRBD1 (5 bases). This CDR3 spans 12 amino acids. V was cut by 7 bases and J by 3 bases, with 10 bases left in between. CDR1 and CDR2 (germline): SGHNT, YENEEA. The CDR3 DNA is TGTGCCAGCAACAACAGGAACTACGAGCAGTACTTC. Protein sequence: CASNNRNYEQYF.

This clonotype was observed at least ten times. CDR3: CASSPRGGDNQPQHF. The CDR3 DNA reads TGTGCCAGCAGCCCACGTGGGGGGGACAATCAGCCCCAGCATTTT. The chain employs TRBV7-2 and TRBJ1-5; possibly TRBD1 for D (5 bases). V was pared by 5 bases and J by 3 bases, with 14 bases between. The germline CDR1 and CDR2 sequences are SGHTA and FQGNSA. The CDR3 sequence is 15 residues long.

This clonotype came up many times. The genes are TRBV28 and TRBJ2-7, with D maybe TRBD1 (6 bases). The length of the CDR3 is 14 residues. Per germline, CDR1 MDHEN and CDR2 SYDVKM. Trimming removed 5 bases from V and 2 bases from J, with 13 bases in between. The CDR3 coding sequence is TGTGCCAGCAGTCCCAGGACAGAGACCTACGAGCAGTACTTC. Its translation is CASSPRTETYEQYF.

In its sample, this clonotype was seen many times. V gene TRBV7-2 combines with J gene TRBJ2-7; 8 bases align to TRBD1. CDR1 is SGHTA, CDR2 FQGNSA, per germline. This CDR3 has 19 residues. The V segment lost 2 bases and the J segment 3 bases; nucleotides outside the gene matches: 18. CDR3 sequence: CASSLPAVDRGTGYYEQYF. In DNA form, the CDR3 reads TGTGCCAGCAGCTTACCCGCCGTTGATAGAGGGACAGGCTACTACGAGCAGTACTTC.

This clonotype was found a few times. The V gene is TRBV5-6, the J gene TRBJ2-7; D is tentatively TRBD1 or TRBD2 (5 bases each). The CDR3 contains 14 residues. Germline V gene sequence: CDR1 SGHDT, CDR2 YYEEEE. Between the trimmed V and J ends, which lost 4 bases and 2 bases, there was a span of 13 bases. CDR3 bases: TGTGCCAGCAGCGCCCGGGACCGAACCTACGAGCAGTACTTC. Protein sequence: CASSARDRTYEQYF.

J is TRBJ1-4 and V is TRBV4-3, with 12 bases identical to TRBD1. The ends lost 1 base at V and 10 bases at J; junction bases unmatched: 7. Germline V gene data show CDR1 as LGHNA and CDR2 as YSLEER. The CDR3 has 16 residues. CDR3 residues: CASSQATGTGGVKLFF. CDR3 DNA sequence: TGCGCCAGCAGCCAAGCAACCGGGACAGGGGGCGTAAAACTGTTTTTT.